A selection of T cell receptor beta chains follows, all from one sample in a study of lymphopenia after photon versus proton radiotherapy. Clones were read by immunoSEQ multiplex PCR, and TCRdb kept only the in-frame ones, dropping some. The sample holds about 62,000 clones, around 90% seen once. The sample here was peripheral blood, taken from a patient treated with proton-based radiotherapy. Every receptor here comes from a man at least 80 years old with esophageal cancer. The CDR3 runs from the conserved cysteine through the conserved F or W.

V gene	J gene	CDR3 protein
TRBV5-4	TRBJ2-7	CASSELQGAPGEQYF
TRBV5-5	TRBJ2-7	CASSPGISYEQYF
TRBV4-3	TRBJ1-1	CASSRNAGVNTEAFF
TRBV7-2	TRBJ2-1	CASSLQGNNEQFF
TRBV7-9	TRBJ1-5	CASSLVGNQPQHF
TRBV4-1	TRBJ1-2	CASSQEWGRNYGYTF
TRBV7-9	TRBJ2-6	CASSLSRGTGANVLTF
TRBV7-8	TRBJ2-1	CASSQTSGSYEQFF
TRBV19	TRBJ1-1	CASSVLPGQSVSEAFF
TRBV14	TRBJ2-7	CASSPRQGGGGYLYEQYF
TRBV27	TRBJ2-5	CASSLRRREETQYF
TRBV13	TRBJ1-4	CASSLGTGTNEKLFF
TRBV9	TRBJ1-4	CASSVRDTWDEKLFF
TRBV27	TRBJ1-2	CASSSLDSLNYGYTF
TRBV11-3	TRBJ1-4	CASSLGAGGNEKLFF
TRBV7-9	TRBJ1-5	CASSSMTGTSNQPQHF
TRBV19	TRBJ1-1	CASRRQGTEAFF
TRBV7-2	TRBJ1-1	CASSQTGGTEAFF
TRBV7-6	TRBJ1-4	CASSLRQGAQKLFF
TRBV10-3	TRBJ2-3	CAISPGTTTDTQYF
TRBV7-2	TRBJ2-7	CASSPNGREQYF
TRBV19	TRBJ2-7	CASSPWTGGAYEQYF
TRBV18	TRBJ1-1	CASSLRTGMITEAFF
TRBV6-1	TRBJ1-2	CASSEGAFNYGYTF
TRBV30	TRBJ1-4	CAWTGQGGEKLFF
TRBV11-3	TRBJ2-3	CASSLDGESDTQYF
TRBV4-1	TRBJ2-7	CASSQVGEGPYEQYF
TRBV7-2	TRBJ2-1	CASSLNPTNNEQFF